The 18 T cell receptor beta chains given below trace back to one sample, sequenced in a study of Ad26.COV2.S vaccination and SARS-CoV-2 variants. TCRdb's table, derived via immunoSEQ multiplex PCR, lists solely in-frame clones and lacks some. The sample contains some 480,000 clones, roughly 89% of which appear only once. Treatment defined: roughly 20 received Ad26.COV2.S at low or high dose, single or two shots; several received placebo; per-sample allocation not given. Sampling occurred on day 63 after the first vaccine or placebo injection. This sample comprised peripheral blood, obtained in a trial of Ad26.COV2.S vaccine versus placebo. The origin of the receptors is a person between 18 and 59 years old who received the Ad26.COV2.S COVID-19 vaccine or a placebo.

V is TRBV9 and J is TRBJ1-6; TRBD1 might be the D (5 bases). The CDR3 extends over 14 amino acids. Germline-derived CDR1 and CDR2 are SGDLS and YYNGEE. Trimming left V 2 bases short and J 9 bases short, with 12 bases between. The CDR3 here is CASSVGQGSSPLHF. Written as DNA, the CDR3 is TGTGCCAGCAGCGTGGGGCAGGGAAGTTCACCCCTCCACTTT.

In its sample, this clone was seen many times. This rearrangement joins TRBV29-1 to TRBJ2-3; no definite D call. CDR1 is SQVTM and CDR2 is ANQGSEA in the germline V gene. V shed 4 bases and J shed 5 bases, with 19 bases lying between them. This CDR3 is built from 15 residues. The CDR3 protein is CSVAFGLSQGDTQYF. In DNA, the CDR3 is TGCAGCGTTGCGTTCGGGCTCAGCCAAGGAGATACGCAGTATTTT.

The rearrangement links TRBV6-2 or TRBV6-3 to TRBJ2-7; no clear D. Looked up from germline, CDR1 is MNHEY and CDR2 is SVGEGT. V was shortened by 2 bases and J by 3 bases, with 11 bases between the two germline ends. The CDR3 is made up of 14 amino acids. The CDR3 DNA follows: TGTGCCAGCAGTTACGGAATGGGGAACTACGAGCAGTACTTC. It codes for CASSYGMGNYEQYF.

The chain links TRBV9 to TRBJ1-3; D possibly corresponds to TRBD1 (6 bases). V lost 0 bases and J 3 bases, leaving 16 bases between the germline ends. Germline values: CDR1 SGDLS, CDR2 YYNGEE. The CDR3 has 17 residues. The CDR3 here is CASSVALQGMIGNTIYF. The CDR3 DNA follows: TGTGCCAGCAGCGTAGCCCTACAGGGAATGATTGGAAACACCATATATTTT. The whole variable domain, filled in from reference TRBV9 and TRBJ1-3, reads DSGVTQTPKHLITATGQRVTLRCSPRSGDLSVYWYQQSLDQGLQFLIQYYNGEERAKGNILERFSAQQFPDLHSELNLSSLELGDSALYFCASSVALQGMIGNTIYFGEGSWLTVV.

The chain employs TRBV12-3 or TRBV12-4 and TRBJ2-2; D may be TRBD2 (6 bases). The germline V and J ends were trimmed by 8 bases and 7 bases, with 14 bases remaining between them. This CDR3 spans 13 amino acids. The CDR3: CASGLLRGGELFF. For the CDR3, the DNA is TGTGCCAGCGGCCTCCTGCGGGGCGGGGAGCTGTTTTTT.

The rearrangement joins TRBV7-9 to TRBJ1-1; 9 nucleotides agree with TRBD1. J was trimmed by 5 bases and V by 6 bases; bases with no gene match: 10. CDR1 SEHNR and CDR2 FQNEAQ come from the germline V gene (reference sequence). The CDR3 is 15 amino acids. The CDR3 spells CASSGADRGLTEAFF. Written as DNA, the CDR3 is TGTGCCAGCAGTGGGGCGGACAGGGGACTAACTGAAGCTTTCTTT.

The chain recombines TRBV19 with TRBJ2-1, with D perhaps matching TRBD2 (5 bases). Germline V gene sequence: CDR1 LNHDA, CDR2 SQIVND (reference sequence). There are 14 residues in the CDR3. The V end was cut by 5 bases, the J end by 6 bases, with 14 bases between. CDR3 amino acids: CASSASGLSNEQFF. CDR3 bases: TGTGCCAGTAGTGCCTCAGGACTTTCCAATGAGCAGTTCTTC.

To note about this clone: The identical CDR3 is also encoded by other nucleotide sequences in the sample. CDR3 region: CASSQGQATNEKLFF. The DNA of the CDR3 is TGCGCCAGCAGCCAAGGACAGGCAACTAATGAAAAACTGTTTTTT. The chain has TRBV4-3 and TRBJ1-4; D perhaps matches TRBD1 (6 bases). V lost 1 base, J lost 0 bases, and 6 bases lay in between. This CDR3 spans 15 amino acids. Germline CDR1 is LGHNA and CDR2 is YSLEER.

This clone appeared a single time. The gene calls are TRBV11-2 and TRBJ2-1; 11 positions match TRBD1. This CDR3 is 18 amino acids long. V dropped 6 bases and J dropped 2; count of bases not matched to a gene: 12. Germline values: CDR1 SGHAT, CDR2 FQNNGV. CDR3 DNA: TGTGCCAGCAGGCGGGGACAGGGGGGCAGGAGCACCTACAATGAGCAGTTCTTC. Protein: CASRRGQGGRSTYNEQFF.

This chain links TRBV7-2 with TRBJ1-3, with TRBD1 matching over 8 bases. The germline gives CDR1 SGHTA, CDR2 FQGNSA. V gave up 8 bases and J gave up 10 bases; unmatched junction bases: 7. This CDR3 spans 12 amino acids. In DNA, the CDR3 is TGTGCCAGCGTCCGGGACAGGAGGACCATATATTTT. Translation gives CASVRDRRTIYF.

The genes are TRBV6-1 and TRBJ1-5; 7 nucleotides agree with TRBD1. The V and J ends lost 4 bases and 0 bases, in that order; junction bases with no gene match: 6. CDR1 and CDR2 (germline): MNHNS, SASEGT. This CDR3 spans 16 amino acids. The CDR3 protein is CASSGATGLSNQPQHF. The CDR3 DNA reads as TGTGCCAGCAGTGGAGCGACAGGGCTTAGCAATCAGCCCCAGCATTTT.

The rearrangement joins TRBV6-5 to TRBJ2-6; D is tentatively TRBD1 or TRBD2 (5 bases each). The CDR3 sequence is 15 residues long. From germline, CDR1 is MNHEY and CDR2 SVGAGI. Trimming shortened V by 6 bases and J by 2 bases, and 11 bases separated the two germline ends. The CDR3 DNA sequence: TGTGCCAGCAGCCTCGGGGACCCTGGGGCCAACGTCCTGACTTTC. Translated: CASSLGDPGANVLTF.

The chain couples TRBV3-1 (or the pseudogene TRBV3-2) to TRBJ2-6; tentative D call: TRBD2 (5 bases). The CDR3 is 20 amino acids. V gave up 5 bases and J gave up 0 bases, with 23 bases separating them. Germline-derived CDR1 and CDR2 are LGHDT and YNNKEL (reference sequence). As DNA, the CDR3 is TGTGCCAGCAGCGCCCCCGACCTGGACTCATTTATCTCTGGGGCCAACGTCCTGACTTTC. Encoded protein: CASSAPDLDSFISGANVLTF.

This chain uses TRBV15 with TRBJ1-5, with a tentative D call TRBD1 (5 bases). The CDR3 runs 13 residues. The V and J ends lost 6 bases and 6 bases respectively, with 12 bases between them. Germline V CDR1 and CDR2: LNHNV, YYDKDF (reference sequence). CDR3: CATRWMRGQPQHF. In DNA form, the CDR3 reads TGTGCCACCAGATGGATGAGGGGTCAGCCCCAGCATTTT.

The chain has TRBV19 and TRBJ2-7, with D tentatively TRBD2 (5 bases). The CDR3 totals 15 residues. In germline, CDR1 is LNHDA, CDR2 SQIVND (reference sequence). V lost 8 bases and J lost 0, with 17 bases in between. The CDR3 nucleotides are TGTGCCAGTCACGAAGCTGGCGGGCCCTCCTACGAGCAGTACTTC. Translating it yields CASHEAGGPSYEQYF.

The chain has TRBV27 and TRBJ2-1; the match to TRBD2 covers 9 bases. V gave up 5 bases and J gave up 7 bases; unmatched junction bases: 12. The germline gives CDR1 MNHEY, CDR2 SMNVEV (reference sequence). The CDR3 is 16 residues long. The CDR3 nucleotides read TGTGCCAGCAGTATCGTTAGCGGGAGATCTCAGAATGAGCAGTTCTTC. This gives the protein CASSIVSGRSQNEQFF.

The J gene is TRBJ2-1, the V gene TRBV7-9; perhaps D is TRBD1 or TRBD2 (5 bases each). V was pared by 1 base and J by 7 bases, with 8 bases between. Germline V gene data show CDR1 as SEHNR and CDR2 as FQNEAQ (reference sequence). The CDR3 contains 13 residues. CDR3 DNA sequence: TGTGCCAGCAGCTTAGTGGGGGAGAATGAGCAGTTCTTC. As protein: CASSLVGENEQFF.

The V gene is TRBV9, the J gene TRBJ1-1; tentative D call: TRBD1 (5 bases). Germline lookup yields CDR1 SGDLS and CDR2 YYNGEE. Trimming took 2 bases from V and 1 from J, leaving 18 bases between them. The CDR3 is 17 amino acids. The CDR3 sequence: CASSVGTGQFPNTEAFF. Here the CDR3 DNA reads TGTGCCAGCAGCGTCGGGACGGGTCAATTTCCGAACACTGAAGCTTTCTTT.